This T cell receptor (beta chain) came from a study of T cell responses to AZD1222 COVID-19 vaccine. Whole-study results and caveats: Seropositivity was recorded at baseline in only a handful of AZD1222 recipients. Mostly white British, mostly female donors; authors suggested clonal diversity may be underestimated. Nearly half of spike-specific TCRs reportedly target unmutated variant regions. Repertoire sampling happened only post peak T cell response.

This clone was seen just once. Antigen specificity is unknown. Measured with immunoSEQ multiplex PCR; TCRdb has only the in-frame clones, and not every one. Here the sample spans some 200,000 clones, around nine tenths being singletons. Sequenced material: peripheral blood, taken 28 days after the second dose of the MenACWY control vaccine. This TCR came from an adult who received the MenACWY meningococcal vaccine as a control.

The CDR3 coding sequence is TGTGCCAGTAGTTCCCAGGAGAGCTCCTATAATTCACCCCTCCACTTT. Translation gives CASSSQESSYNSPLHF. V usage is TRBV19 and J usage is TRBJ1-6; D is unresolved. With 5 bases removed from V and 0 bases from J, the gap between germline ends came to 11 bases. The CDR3 runs to 16 residues. Germline V gene lookup returns CDR1 LNHDA and CDR2 SQIVND (reference sequence). The complete variable domain, with remaining parts taken from reference TRBV19 and TRBJ1-6, reads DGGITQSPKYLFRKEGQNVTLSCEQNLNHDAMYWYRQDPGQGLRLIYYSQIVNDFQKGDIAEGYSVSREKKESFPLTVTSAQKNPTAFYLCASSSQESSYNSPLHFGNGTRLTVT.